These T cell receptor beta chains were read from a single sample in a study of response to subunit inactivated influenza vaccine. MiXCR, applied by TCRdb to the RT-PCR reads, yields one record per CDR3 protein. This table holds under 750,000 distinct CDR3 sequences, approximately 12% found once. The source material was PBMCs from blood, sampled on the day of vaccination. The source is a man aged 50 to 59 who received an inactivated influenza vaccine. CDR3s leave out the opening cysteine and the closing phenylalanine or tryptophan. Each record gives: CDR3 length, J gene, V gene, CDR3 protein.

13,TRBJ2-1,TRBV28,ASSREGGSWNEQF
13,TRBJ2-1,TRBV27,ASSFSDGRYNEQF
13,TRBJ2-7,TRBV20-1,SARDLETGIHEQY
13,TRBJ1-5,TRBV12-3/TRBV12-4,ASSLGGGVNQPQH
13,TRBJ2-7,TRBV2,ASHRSSSVPYEQY
13,TRBJ2-1,TRBV29-1,SVEDRAGGYNEQF
16,TRBJ2-3,TRBV7-2,ASSLAPHSRGGQGTQY
13,TRBJ1-3,TRBV9,ASSKQPFSGNTIY
13,TRBJ2-7,TRBV20-1,SARRGDRGIYEQY
15,TRBJ2-7,TRBV7-9,ASSSNQRGVIVYEQY
11,TRBJ1-1,TRBV10-2,ASSEVAPFHAF
12,TRBJ2-5,TRBV14,ASSPRALGETQY
13,TRBJ2-3,TRBV2,ASSDLREYTDTQY
12,TRBJ2-1,TRBV29-1,SVARDRGLNEQF
16,TRBJ2-7,TRBV12-3/TRBV12-4,ASSLGSGLQGLFREQY
11,TRBJ2-1,TRBV5-1,ASSYRDVDEQF
11,TRBJ2-1,TRBV15,ATSRDRENEQF
12,TRBJ1-1,TRBV7-9,ASSLAGGPTEAF
15,TRBJ1-1,TRBV4-2,ASSHPGQGAANTEAF
16,TRBJ2-7,TRBV5-1,ASSLPHREGFGTYEQY
13,TRBJ2-5,TRBV4-1,ASSQEGLLLETQY
14,TRBJ2-1,TRBV6-2/TRBV6-3,ASSYSGGAGYNEQF
18,TRBJ2-4,TRBV20-1,SARDPLAGGTVSAKNIQY
14,TRBJ2-7,TRBV5-5,ASSYLPDISSYEQY
14,TRBJ2-3,TRBV5-6,ASSSQWRGRTDTQY
12,TRBJ2-2,TRBV20-1,SARKGGVPGELF
11,TRBJ2-1,TRBV29-1,SVCRDPYNEQF
13,TRBJ2-5,TRBV10-3,AISTGTSHQETQY
8,TRBJ2-7,TRBV29-1,SQKEYEQY
10,TRBJ2-3,TRBV9,ASSVLEWGQY
11,TRBJ1-1,TRBV12-3/TRBV12-4,ASSQDRVTEAF
8,TRBJ1-2,TRBV29-1,SAYSRGYT
10,TRBJ2-5,TRBV15,ATSAARGTQY
11,TRBJ2-5,TRBV28,ASIPGRQETQY
13,TRBJ2-5,TRBV5-1,ASSSGLGYLETQY
9,TRBJ2-2,TRBV29-1,SVKYTGELF
16,TRBJ2-1,TRBV20-1,SARGDRVAASSYNEQF
13,TRBJ2-7,TRBV5-5,ASSQTGGLVYEQY
13,TRBJ1-1,TRBV5-1,ASSLATDSNTEAF
12,TRBJ1-1,TRBV4-3,ASSQVLLNTEAF
13,TRBJ1-1,TRBV3-1,ASSQAESRGTEAF
12,TRBJ2-4,TRBV10-3,AIRPQAGGYIQY
11,TRBJ2-3,TRBV29-1,SVEAGYTDTQY
8,TRBJ1-2,TRBV30,AWIGYGYT
13,TRBJ2-3,TRBV4-1,ASSHIAGGTDTQY
11,TRBJ2-7,TRBV6-2/TRBV6-3,ASLDSRGNEQY